This is a list of T cell receptor beta chains from one sample in a study of blood T cell repertoires in COVID-19. The repertoire was sequenced with immunoSEQ multiplex PCR; TCRdb's copy has only in-frame clones and lacks some. Of over 95,000 clones listed, 84% are singletons. Sequencing input: peripheral blood. Every receptor here comes from a man in his 70s with active or convalescent COVID-19. Each CDR3 is given with its conserved first and last residue. The D gene is left open where the match is weak. A row's size may be missing; if present it is once, few, many or a size class.

>.|.|TRBV28|TRBJ1-2
TGTGCCAGCTCCCCCCCCCGGGATAGAGGCTACACCTTC
CASSPPRDRGYTF
>.|.|TRBV21-1|TRBJ1-6
TGTGCCAGCAGCACGGGGACAGGGGGAAGGTCACCCCTCCACTTT
CASSTGTGGRSPLHF
>.|.|TRBV5-6|TRBJ1-5
TGTGCCAGCAGCTCGCACTACAAGACTGCTTTCAATCAGCCCCAGCATTTT
CASSSHYKTAFNQPQHF
>.|.|TRBV30|TRBJ2-7
TGTGCCTGGAGTGCCTCTACGAGAGAGCAGTACTTC
CAWSASTREQYF
>.|TRBD1|TRBV2|TRBJ1-2
TGTGCCAGGGGACAGGGAGTAGATGGCTACACCTTC
CARGQGVDGYTF
>.|TRBD2|TRBV30|TRBJ2-1
TGTGCCTGGAGTGGCATAGCGGGTACCTACAATGAGCAGTTCTTC
CAWSGIAGTYNEQFF
>.|TRBD2|TRBV27|TRBJ2-5
TGTGCCAGCAGTGCGACTAGCGGGGGCACCCAAGAGACCCAGTACTTC
CASSATSGGTQETQYF
>once|TRBD1|TRBV28|TRBJ1-1
TGTGCCAGCAGTTTAGCCCAGGGGGCCCAGGGGACTGAAGCTTTCTTT
CASSLAQGAQGTEAFF
>.|TRBD2|TRBV24-1|TRBJ2-2
TGTGCCACCAGTGACAGCGGGGGGGCCGGGAACACCGGGGAGCTGTTTTTT
CATSDSGGAGNTGELFF
>.|.|TRBV28|TRBJ2-3
TGTGCCAGCACCCTGGGAGGGGGACTCACCACAGATACGCAGTATTTT
CASTLGGGLTTDTQYF
>few|.|TRBV5-1|TRBJ1-1
TGCGCCAGCAGCTTGATCGGGGTAACTGAAGCTTTCTTT
CASSLIGVTEAFF
>.|TRBD1|TRBV6-5|TRBJ1-6
TGTGCCAGCAGTAGTGGGACAGGTTCCTCACCCCTCCACTTT
CASSSGTGSSPLHF
>.|TRBD1|TRBV5-8|TRBJ2-7
TGTGCCAGCAGCTTGCGGACAGGGGGCCACGAGCAGTACTTC
CASSLRTGGHEQYF
>.|TRBD1|TRBV6-6|TRBJ1-1
TGTGCCAGCAGCCCCGGGGGGACAGGTCGGAACACTGAAGCTTTCTTT
CASSPGGTGRNTEAFF
>.|.|TRBV2|TRBJ2-2
TGTGCCAGCCGCGATACTCTTCGAGGTGGCGGGGAGCTGTTTTTT
CASRDTLRGGGELFF
>.|TRBD2|TRBV10-3|TRBJ2-1
TGTGCCATCAGCGTTAGCGGGGGGGACTACAATGAGCAGTTCTTC
CAISVSGGDYNEQFF
>.|TRBD2|TRBV5-1|TRBJ2-4
TGCGCCAGCAGCTTGATATCTAGCGGGGGAAACATTCAGTACTTC
CASSLISSGGNIQYF
>.|TRBD1|TRBV2|TRBJ2-1
TGTGCCAGCAAACAGGGGATCTCCTACAATGAGCAGTTCTTC
CASKQGISYNEQFF